This T cell receptor (beta chain) appears in the sequencing data of a study of cytomegalovirus exposure and HLA in healthy donors. About this clone itself: Its antigen is unknown.

General study points: The investigators catalogued about 170 TCR beta chains as cytomegalovirus-associated.

PCR employed 60 Vbeta and 13 Jbeta primers. TCRdb keeps only in-frame clones here, not all; method: immunoSEQ multiplex PCR. The data show over 150,000 clones, with roughly four fifths seen just once and around 11% held by the top ten. The V segment lost 0 bases and the J segment 5 bases; nucleotides outside the gene matches: 3. Germline CDR1 SGHNT, CDR2 YYREEE (reference sequence). The CDR3 spans 15 residues. The sequence came from a man between 50 and 59 years old in good health and CMV-seropositive. The sample consisted of PBMCs. The rearrangement uses TRBV5-4 and TRBJ2-7, with 12 nucleotides matching TRBD2. CDR3 nucleotides: TGTGCCAGCAGCTTGGGACTAGCGGGAGCTGACGAGCAGTACTTC. Amino acid sequence: CASSLGLAGADEQYF.